The clone carrying this T cell receptor (beta chain) was counted between two and nine times. Its target is not known. Trimming removed 3 bases at V and 7 bases at J, with 9 bases between. This CDR3 is built from 12 residues. CDR1 is MNHNS and CDR2 is SASEGT in the germline V gene. Amplification of TCR beta CDR3 regions used RNA as the template. TCR CDR3 regions were first amplified by RT-PCR with HTBI primers. TCRdb used MiXCR to reprocess the multiplex PCR reads, holding one entry per CDR3 protein. The table includes about 480,000 distinct CDR3 sequences, 14% detected once. This sample was included in a study of T cells in Graves' hyperthyroidism and ophthalmopathy. General study results and limits: Ophthalmopathy prediction by the model preceded onset by a median roughly 6.3 months.

The hyperthyroidism was newly diagnosed and had lasted under 2 months; the patients were aged 18 to 65. The sequence was obtained from a woman aged 18-35 years with Graves' hyperthyroidism. Sequenced: blood. The chain links TRBV6-1 to TRBJ1-2; TRBD1 is a possible D gene (6 bases). CDR3 bases: TGTGCCAGCAGTGAGGGGGGCGCTGGCTACACCTTC. Translation: CASSEGGAGYTF.